The 12 T cell receptor beta chains below come from one sample, sequenced in a study of cytomegalovirus exposure and HLA in healthy donors. Data came from immunoSEQ multiplex PCR; TCRdb stores just in-frame clones and leaves some out. Of some 80,000 clones in the sample, roughly 95% were seen once. Sample: PBMCs. The receptors were sampled from a young man in good health and CMV-seropositive.

This chain uses TRBV5-1 with TRBJ2-1, with a tentative D call TRBD1 (6 bases). Germline CDR1 and CDR2: SGHRS and YFSETQ. Trimming stripped 4 bases from V and 5 bases from J, with 16 bases between. This CDR3 contains 15 residues. The CDR3 DNA follows: TGCGCCAGCAGCCAGGGGATGGGTCCGAACAATGAGCAGTTCTTC. Protein: CASSQGMGPNNEQFF.

The rearrangement uses TRBV4-1 and TRBJ2-2; 9 bases line up with TRBD2. The J segment lost 7 bases and the V segment lost 6 bases, leaving 3 bases of the junction unmatched. The CDR3 is 13 residues long. Germline V gene data show CDR1 as MGHRA and CDR2 as YSYEKL. The CDR3 region is CASRRTSDGELFF. CDR3 DNA sequence: TGCGCCAGCAGGAGGACTAGCGACGGGGAGCTGTTTTTT.

DNA for the CDR3: TGTGCCAGTAGTCCGGGACTAGCGGGCGGTGAGACCCAGTACTTC. It codes for CASSPGLAGGETQYF. V and J are TRBV19 and TRBJ2-5, with TRBD2 matching 12 bases. Germline CDR1 LNHDA, CDR2 SQIVND (reference sequence). Losses at the gene ends were 5 bases for V and 5 bases for J; bases not matched to a gene: 6. The CDR3 runs 15 residues. The entire variable domain, with the rest obtained from reference TRBV19 and TRBJ2-5, is as follows: DGGITQSPKYLFRKEGQNVTLSCEQNLNHDAMYWYRQDPGQGLRLIYYSQIVNDFQKGDIAEGYSVSREKKESFPLTVTSAQKNPTAFYLCASSPGLAGGETQYFGPGTRLLVL.

V is TRBV6-4 and J is TRBJ2-3; 9 positions match TRBD2. V shed 6 bases, J shed 1 base, and the junction held 8 bases outside the gene matches. The CDR3 runs 16 residues. Per the germline V gene, CDR1 is MRHNA and CDR2 is SNTAGT. The CDR3 DNA follows: TGTGCCAGCAGGGATGAGCGGGAGGAGGGCACAGATACGCAGTATTTT. Translation: CASRDEREEGTDTQYF.

This sequence joins TRBV5-1 and TRBJ1-5; TRBD1 is a possible D gene (6 bases). This CDR3 is built from 15 residues. In germline, CDR1 is SGHRS, CDR2 YFSETQ. Trimming left V 3 bases short and J 6 bases short, with 16 bases between. The CDR3 is CASSSAGTNTQPQHF. The CDR3 nucleotides are TGCGCCAGCAGCTCCGCCGGGACAAATACTCAGCCCCAGCATTTT.

This clone was found once. This sequence joins TRBV5-1 and TRBJ2-5; 13 positions agree with TRBD2. This CDR3 region has 15 residues. After removal of 4 bases from V and 5 bases from J, the junction contained 5 bases not matched to a gene. Germline V gene lookup returns CDR1 SGHRS and CDR2 YFSETQ. As DNA, the CDR3 is TGCGCCAGCAGCGGACTAGCGGGAGTAGGCGAGACCCAGTACTTC. It is translated as CASSGLAGVGETQYF.

This chain uses TRBV29-1 with TRBJ2-7; tentatively, D is TRBD1 (5 bases). This CDR3 is built from 12 residues. Trimming removed 4 bases from V and 1 base from J, with 8 bases in between. Germline lookup yields CDR1 SQVTM and CDR2 ANQGSEA. CDR3 sequence: CSVVTGSYEQYF. The DNA for the CDR3 is TGCAGCGTTGTCACAGGTTCCTACGAGCAGTACTTC.

The gene calls are TRBV27 and TRBJ2-7; perhaps TRBD2 as D (7 bases). Germline lookup yields CDR1 MNHEY and CDR2 SMNVEV (reference sequence). This CDR3 is built from 13 residues. Trimming cost V 6 bases and J 6 bases, with 15 bases left between them. The CDR3 loop reads CASSQGGGAEQYF. DNA of the CDR3: TGTGCCAGCAGCCAAGGGGGAGGGGCCGAGCAGTACTTC.

The chain couples TRBV5-4 to TRBJ1-2; D is unresolved. V was cut by 2 bases and J by 6 bases, with 14 bases left in between. This CDR3 is built from 14 residues. CDR1 is SGHNT, CDR2 YYREEE, per germline (reference sequence). CDR3 DNA: TGTGCCAGCAGCTTAGAAGCAGCGGTACATGGCTACACCTTC. Residues: CASSLEAAVHGYTF. The variable domain in full, completed from reference TRBV5-4 and TRBJ1-2, reads ETGVTQSPTHLIKTRGQQVTLRCSSQSGHNTVSWYQQALGQGPQFIFQYYREEENGRGNFPPRFSGLQFPNYSSELNVNALELDDSALYLCASSLEAAVHGYTFGSGTRLTVV.

The chain joins TRBV4-1 to TRBJ2-7; 10 bases agree with TRBD1. CDR3 length equals 16 residues. Trimming took 3 bases from V and 3 from J; bases not matched to a gene: 8. From germline, CDR1 is MGHRA and CDR2 YSYEKL. The CDR3 DNA is TGCGCCAGCAGCCACCTTCCCGGGACAGGGGACTACGAGCAGTACTTC. It yields the protein CASSHLPGTGDYEQYF.

The rearrangement joins TRBV7-9 to TRBJ1-2, with 8 positions matching TRBD1. The CDR3 covers 14 residues. Looked up from germline, CDR1 is SEHNR and CDR2 is FQNEAQ (reference sequence). The V and J ends lost 3 bases and 2 bases, in that order; junction bases with no gene match: 2. As DNA, the CDR3 is TGTGCCAGCAGCTTCGGACAGGGAAACTATGGCTACACCTTC. Protein sequence: CASSFGQGNYGYTF.

CDR3 region: CASSLRRETQYF. The CDR3 DNA follows: TGTGCCAGCAGCTTGCGGCGGGAGACCCAGTACTTC. V gene TRBV7-2 combines with J gene TRBJ2-5; D not certain. This CDR3 is 12 amino acids long. Trimming left V 3 bases short and J 5 bases short, with 7 bases between. Germline CDR1 SGHTA, CDR2 FQGNSA.